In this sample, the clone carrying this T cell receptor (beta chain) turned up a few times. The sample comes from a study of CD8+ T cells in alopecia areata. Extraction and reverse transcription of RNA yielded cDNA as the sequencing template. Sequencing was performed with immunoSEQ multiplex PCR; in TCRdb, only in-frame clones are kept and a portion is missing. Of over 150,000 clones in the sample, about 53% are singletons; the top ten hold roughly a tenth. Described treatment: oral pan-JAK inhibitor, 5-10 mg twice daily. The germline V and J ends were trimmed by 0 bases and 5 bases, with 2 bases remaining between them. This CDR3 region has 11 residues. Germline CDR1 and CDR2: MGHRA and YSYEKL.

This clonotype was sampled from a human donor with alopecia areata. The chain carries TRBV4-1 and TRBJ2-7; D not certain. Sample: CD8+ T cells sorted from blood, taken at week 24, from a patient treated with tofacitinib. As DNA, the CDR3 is TGCGCCAGCAGCCAAGATCACGAGCAGTACTTC. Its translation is CASSQDHEQYF.